This entry lists 21 T cell receptor beta chains sequenced from one sample in a study of T cell repertoires in aging, cancer and after chemotherapy (dated by TCRdb to between 2019 and 2020). TCRdb shows the sequencer as Illumina MiSeq. Using a mixed TRB-A/B primer pool, multiplex touch-down PCR amplified rearranged TRB sequences covering the V, D and J segments. TCRdb itself trimmed the public reads at Q25 with fastp, ran MiXCR and retained productive beta chains. Each record represents a unique CDR3 protein, reported with the most common genes and DNA among its rows. This sample lists about 5,700 distinct CDR3 sequences; about 27% were detected once. The biggest ten clones account for 5.5% to 7.5% of the sample. Instead of sorted cells or RNA, genomic DNA extracted from peripheral blood served as the source for amplifying TCR beta rearrangements. The sample taken for sequencing was blood. These receptors came from a human donor in good health.

This clonotype was picked up a small number of times. The V gene is TRBV6-6, the J gene TRBJ2-3, with unresolved D. CDR1 MNHNY and CDR2 SVGAGI come from the germline V gene (reference sequence). Between the trimmed V and J ends, which lost 1 base and 2 bases, there was a span of 10 bases. The length of the CDR3 is 15 residues. The CDR3: CASSYYGLNTDTQYF. The CDR3 DNA reads TGTGCCAGCAGTTACTACGGGTTAAACACAGATACGCAGTATTTT.

Relative to its sample, this clonotype is medium-sized. CDR3 sequence reads: CASRSGTGGNEQFF. CDR3 bases: TGTGCCAGCAGATCTGGAACAGGGGGCAATGAGCAGTTCTTC. The J gene is TRBJ2-1, the V gene TRBV6-6; 8 nucleotides match TRBD1. There are 14 residues in the CDR3. Germline loops: CDR1 MNHNY, CDR2 SVGAGI (reference sequence). Germline trimming cut 6 bases from V and 6 bases from J; bases unmatched to any gene: 7.

The J gene is TRBJ1-2, the V gene TRBV6-2 or TRBV6-3; 8 bases fit TRBD1. CDR3 size: 13 residues. Germline loops: CDR1 MNHEY, CDR2 SVGEGT. The ends lost 5 bases at V and 7 bases at J; junction bases unmatched: 6. Here the CDR3 DNA reads TGTGCCAGCAGTCAACCGACAGGGGTTGGCTACACCTTC. Its translation is CASSQPTGVGYTF.

The genes are TRBV7-2 and TRBJ1-2; 10 bases are shared with TRBD1. Trimming at V came to 3 bases and at J to 3 bases, leaving 4 bases not matched to a gene. The CDR3 loop spans 15 amino acids. CDR1 is SGHTA, CDR2 FQGNSA, per germline. The CDR3 here is CASSFDRGRDYGYTF. CDR3 nucleotide sequence: TGTGCCAGCAGCTTCGACAGGGGGCGAGACTATGGCTACACCTTC.

This clonotype rates as medium-sized (0.01 to 0.1%). V is TRBV29-1 and J is TRBJ1-2; 9 bases match TRBD1. The V gene end was trimmed by 0 bases and the J gene end by 7 bases; junction bases not matched to a gene: 9. The CDR3 runs 15 residues. CDR1 is SQVTM, CDR2 ANQGSEA, per germline. Here the CDR3 reads CSVEDSGTGFSGYTF. DNA for the CDR3: TGCAGCGTTGAAGATTCCGGGACAGGGTTTAGTGGCTACACCTTC.

The rearrangement joins TRBV18 to TRBJ1-2; D gene uncertain. V shed 3 bases and J shed 0 bases, with 11 bases lying between them. Germline values: CDR1 KGHSH, CDR2 LQKENI. This CDR3 comprises 15 residues. This CDR3 reads CASSPSQTTNYGYTF. The CDR3 coding sequence is TGTGCCAGCTCACCTTCGCAGACCACTAACTATGGCTACACCTTC.

This clonotype was recorded a few times. The CDR3 is CASSLLDRISFGYTF. CDR3 coding DNA: TGTGCCAGCAGCCTTTTGGACAGGATTTCTTTTGGCTACACCTTC. This chain links TRBV7-9 with TRBJ1-2; TRBD1 aligns across 7 bases. Germline V gives CDR1 SEHNR, CDR2 FQNEAQ (reference sequence). Unmatched junction bases numbered 13, after V lost 5 bases and J lost 7 bases. The CDR3 is 15 amino acids.

This chain links TRBV30 with TRBJ2-4; 8 bases align to TRBD1. The CDR3 is 14 residues long. Trimming cost V 7 bases and J 0 bases; bases outside gene matches: 5. CDR1 is GTSNPN, CDR2 SVGIG, per germline (reference sequence). CDR3 amino acids: CASQGAGAKNIQYF. DNA for the CDR3: TGTGCCTCGCAGGGGGCGGGAGCCAAAAACATTCAGTACTTC.

In this sample, this clonotype is large (0.1 to 1%). V gene TRBV29-1 combines with J gene TRBJ2-7, with 9 positions matching TRBD1. Looked up from germline, CDR1 is SQVTM and CDR2 is ANQGSEA. V lost 4 bases, J lost 6 bases, and 7 bases stayed unmatched. The CDR3 is 13 amino acids. The CDR3 protein is CSVGTGEDGEQYF. Written as DNA, the CDR3 is TGCAGCGTTGGGACAGGGGAGGACGGCGAGCAGTACTTC.

In the case of this clonotype: A much more abundant neighbour one base away suggests this may be a read error. The chain carries TRBV30 and TRBJ1-5; D remains ambiguous. V gave up 2 bases and J gave up 4 bases, with 9 bases separating them. Germline V gene data show CDR1 as GTSNPN and CDR2 as SVGIG (reference sequence). The CDR3 totals 13 residues. This CDR3 reads CAWSHMGNQPQHF. The CDR3 region has the DNA TGTGCCTGGAGTCACATGGGTAATCAGCCCCAGCATTTT.

The chain employs TRBV30 and TRBJ2-7; D ambiguous. The CDR3 is 12 amino acids. The V gene lost 0 bases and the J gene lost 2 bases, with 5 bases spanning the gap. CDR1 and CDR2 from the germline V gene are GTSNPN and SVGIG (reference sequence). This chain's CDR3 is CAWSVSAYEQYF. The CDR3 DNA follows: TGTGCCTGGAGTGTATCGGCCTACGAGCAGTACTTC.

This clonotype is termed medium-sized. The chain joins TRBV6-5 to TRBJ2-1; no clear D. CDR3 length: 15 residues. Trimming shortened V by 6 bases and J by 1 base, and 13 bases separated the two germline ends. Germline V lookup: CDR1 MNHEY, CDR2 SVGAGI. Here the CDR3 DNA reads TGTGCCAGCAGCCCCGGGCAGCCGTCCTACAATGAGCAGTTCTTC. It encodes CASSPGQPSYNEQFF.

Note on this clonotype: Relative to the germline gene, one junction end is altered; a read error may explain this. The V call is TRBV27, the J call TRBJ1-2; TRBD1 aligns across 9 bases. The CDR3 consists of 14 residues. Germline CDR1 MNHEY, CDR2 SMNVEV (reference sequence). The CDR3 coding sequence is TGTGCCAGCAGTTTAAGGGTCGGGGGACAGGGCATCCACTTC. Amino acids: CASSLRVGGQGIHF.

Concerning this clonotype itself: A clone one base away is much larger, so this may be a read error. The chain combines TRBV12-3 or TRBV12-4 with TRBJ2-3, with 7 bases fitting TRBD1. V lost 6 bases and J lost 1; bases outside the gene matches: 7. This CDR3 comprises 15 residues. This chain's CDR3 is CASRRVQGGTDTQYF. CDR3 in DNA: TGTGCCAGCAGGCGGGTCCAGGGGGGCACAGATACGCAGTATTTT.

V gene TRBV4-3 combines with J gene TRBJ2-3, with 7 bases identical to TRBD1. This CDR3 has 16 amino acids. Per germline, CDR1 LGHNA and CDR2 YSLEER. V lost 0 bases, J lost 6 bases, and 9 bases stayed unmatched. CDR3 loop: CASSQDRDSEVDTQYF. In nucleotides, the CDR3 is TGCGCCAGCAGCCAAGATAGGGACAGCGAGGTCGATACGCAGTATTTT.

The chain uses TRBV7-2 and TRBJ1-2; weak D call: TRBD1 (6 bases). Germline V gives CDR1 SGHTA, CDR2 FQGNSA. The CDR3 length is 15 residues. V gave up 5 bases and J gave up 5 bases, with 18 bases separating them. The DNA for the CDR3 is TGTGCCAGCAGCCCTAGGGCAGGGGAAGGGTATGGCTACACCTTC. Translation gives CASSPRAGEGYGYTF. The whole variable domain, filled in from reference TRBV7-2 and TRBJ1-2, reads GAGVSQSPSNKVTEKGKDVELRCDPISGHTALYWYRQSLGQGLEFLIYFQGNSAPDKSGLPSDRFSAERTGGSVSTLTIQRTQQEDSAVYLCASSPRAGEGYGYTFGSGTRLTVV.

This clonotype counts as medium-sized. The CDR3 DNA reads as TGTGCCACCAGCAGAGGTAGCGGGACTTATACGCAGTATTTT. As protein: CATSRGSGTYTQYF. The V and J genes are TRBV15 and TRBJ2-3; 8 nucleotides line up with TRBD2. Germline CDR1 is LNHNV and CDR2 is YYDKDF (reference sequence). This CDR3 region has 14 residues. Trimming removed 1 base from V and 7 bases from J; junction bases left unmatched: 4.

The chain carries TRBV5-4 and TRBJ2-1, with 14 bases aligning to TRBD2. The CDR3 consists of 13 residues. Germline CDR1 SGHNT, CDR2 YYREEE (reference sequence). V shed 8 bases, J shed 6 bases, and the junction held 1 base outside the gene matches. CDR3 DNA: TGTGCCAGAGGGACTAGCGGGAGCAATGAGCAGTTCTTC. As protein: CARGTSGSNEQFF. The whole variable domain, filled in from reference TRBV5-4 and TRBJ2-1, reads ETGVTQSPTHLIKTRGQQVTLRCSSQSGHNTVSWYQQALGQGPQFIFQYYREEENGRGNFPPRFSGLQFPNYSSELNVNALELDDSALYLCARGTSGSNEQFFGPGTRLTVL.

This clonotype was seen a few times. The gene calls are TRBV19 and TRBJ1-2; 7 bases are shared with TRBD1. This CDR3 spans 16 amino acids. V shed 4 bases, J shed 3 bases, and the junction held 11 bases outside the gene matches. Germline-derived CDR1 and CDR2 are LNHDA and SQIVND (reference sequence). The CDR3 bases are TGTGCCAGTAGTACCCCTTACAGGGGCGCGGACTATGGCTACACCTTC. Translating it yields CASSTPYRGADYGYTF.

The rearrangement links TRBV27 to TRBJ2-7, with a tentative D call TRBD2 (6 bases). CDR3 length equals 14 residues. CDR1 is MNHEY and CDR2 is SMNVEV in the germline V gene (reference sequence). V dropped 5 bases and J dropped 6 bases, with 17 bases sitting between them. The CDR3 region has the DNA TGTGCCAGCAGTCTCCGGGACTGGGCGGGCGAGCAGTACTTC. It translates to CASSLRDWAGEQYF.

This clonotype showed up just a few times. The gene calls are TRBV19 and TRBJ1-1; D is possibly TRBD1 (5 bases). CDR3 size: 15 residues. Between the trimmed V and J ends, which lost 6 bases and 0 bases, there was a span of 14 bases. Germline values: CDR1 LNHDA, CDR2 SQIVND (reference sequence). CDR3 nucleotide sequence: TGTGCCAGTAGGGTGCCGGGACGGTTGAACACTGAAGCTTTCTTT. Protein: CASRVPGRLNTEAFF.